This TCR beta chain was found in a study of identical twins. General study findings and limits: Sequences that were out-of-frame, alpha and twin-shared displayed an excess of low generation probability. Excess sharing between twins was weaker in beta out-of-frame sequences. The analysis was cross-sectional rather than longitudinal within donors.

The CDR3 has 15 amino acids. V was clipped by 3 bases and J by 4 bases, with 13 bases between them. For this clonotype: What it binds is not known.

A template switching step contributed a universal primer site, while unique molecular identifiers were present in the cDNA. TCRdb re-called the 5' RACE reads through MiXCR, storing one row per CDR3 protein. Of some 630,000 distinct CDR3 sequences detected, under 8.5% appear once; the ten largest clones hold 1.6%. The sample also formed part of further work on yellow fever vaccine responses in identical twins.

The sample consisted of PBMCs. This rearrangement joins TRBV12-3 or TRBV12-4 to TRBJ1-3, with D perhaps TRBD1 (6 bases). This receptor was obtained from a woman aged 18 to 35 in good health. The CDR3 DNA reads as TGTGCCAGCAGTTTCCAGGGGCTCAGGGGAAACACCATATATTTT. It specifies CASSFQGLRGNTIYF.